This record looks at one T cell receptor (beta chain) sequence and its context. These data are taken from a study of blood T cell repertoires in COVID-19. Profiled with immunoSEQ multiplex PCR; TCRdb holds only in-frame clones, not every one. The table lists approximately 260,000 clones, about nine tenths of them singletons. The V and J ends lost 4 bases and 7 bases respectively, with 15 bases between them. CDR1 is SGDLS and CDR2 is YYNGEE in the germline V gene. There are 15 residues in the CDR3. The sample comprised PBMCs or T cells enriched from blood (not recorded which). V is TRBV9 and J is TRBJ1-6; D perhaps matches TRBD1 (5 bases). The source of this sequence is a woman in her sixties who had recovered from COVID-19. CDR3 protein: CASSTSGLQNSPLHF. CDR3 DNA: TGTGCCAGCAGCACCTCGGGACTACAGAATTCACCCCTCCACTTT.